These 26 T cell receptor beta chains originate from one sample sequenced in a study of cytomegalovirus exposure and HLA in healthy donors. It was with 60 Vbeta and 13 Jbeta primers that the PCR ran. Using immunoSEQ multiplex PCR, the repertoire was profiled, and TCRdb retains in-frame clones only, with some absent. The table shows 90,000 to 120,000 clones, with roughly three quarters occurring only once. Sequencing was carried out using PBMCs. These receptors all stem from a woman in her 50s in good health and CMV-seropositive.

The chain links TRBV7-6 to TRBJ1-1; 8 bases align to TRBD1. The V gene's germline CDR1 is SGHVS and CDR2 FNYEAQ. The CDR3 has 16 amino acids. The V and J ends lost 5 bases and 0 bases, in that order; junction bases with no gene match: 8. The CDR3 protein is CASSQGQGKVNTEAFF. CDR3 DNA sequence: TGTGCCAGCAGCCAAGGACAGGGTAAGGTGAACACTGAAGCTTTCTTT.

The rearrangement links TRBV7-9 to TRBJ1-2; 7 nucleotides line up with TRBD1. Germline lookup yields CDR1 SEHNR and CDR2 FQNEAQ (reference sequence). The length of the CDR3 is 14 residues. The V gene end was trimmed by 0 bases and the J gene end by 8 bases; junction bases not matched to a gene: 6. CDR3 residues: CASSLAGGGGGYTF. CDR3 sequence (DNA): TGTGCCAGCAGCTTAGCTGGAGGGGGCGGGGGCTACACCTTC.

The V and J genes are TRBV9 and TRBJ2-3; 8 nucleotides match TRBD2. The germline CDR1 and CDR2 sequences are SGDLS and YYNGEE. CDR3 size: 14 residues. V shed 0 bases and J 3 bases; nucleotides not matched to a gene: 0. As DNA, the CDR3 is TGTGCCAGCAGCGTAGCTAGCGGGACAGATACGCAGTATTTT. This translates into CASSVASGTDTQYF.

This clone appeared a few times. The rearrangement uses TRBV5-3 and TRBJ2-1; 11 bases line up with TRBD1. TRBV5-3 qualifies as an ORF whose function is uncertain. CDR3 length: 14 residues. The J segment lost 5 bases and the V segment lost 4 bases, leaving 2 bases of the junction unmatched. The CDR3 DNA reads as TGTGCCAGAAGCGGACAGGGGGCACACAATGAGCAGTTCTTC. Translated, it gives CARSGQGAHNEQFF.

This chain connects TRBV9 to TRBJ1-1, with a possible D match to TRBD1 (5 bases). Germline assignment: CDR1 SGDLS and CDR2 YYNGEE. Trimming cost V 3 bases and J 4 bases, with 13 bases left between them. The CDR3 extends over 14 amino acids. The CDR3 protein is CASSAQRGGTEAFF. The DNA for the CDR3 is TGTGCCAGCAGCGCCCAGAGGGGAGGCACTGAAGCTTTCTTT.

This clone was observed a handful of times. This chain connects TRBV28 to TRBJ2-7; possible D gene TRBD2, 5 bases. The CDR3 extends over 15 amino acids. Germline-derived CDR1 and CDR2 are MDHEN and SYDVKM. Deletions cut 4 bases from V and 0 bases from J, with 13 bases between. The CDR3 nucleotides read TGTGCCAGCAGTTCCTCGGAGCGGTACTCCTACGAGCAGTACTTC. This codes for CASSSSERYSYEQYF.

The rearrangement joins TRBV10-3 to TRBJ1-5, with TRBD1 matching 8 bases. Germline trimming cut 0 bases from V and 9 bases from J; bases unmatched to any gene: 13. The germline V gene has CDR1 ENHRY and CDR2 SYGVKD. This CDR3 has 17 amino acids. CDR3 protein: CAISESILRTGILPQHF. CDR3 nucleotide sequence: TGTGCCATCAGTGAGTCGATTTTAAGGACAGGGATTTTGCCCCAGCATTTT.

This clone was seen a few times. The CDR3 bases are TGCGCCAGCAGCTTAGGGTCGGGACTATACACAGATACGCAGTATTTT. It translates to CASSLGSGLYTDTQYF. The chain uses TRBV5-1 and TRBJ2-3, with TRBD2 matching over 7 bases. Germline values: CDR1 SGHRS, CDR2 YFSETQ. Trimming removed 2 bases from V and 2 bases from J; junction bases left unmatched: 8. The CDR3 loop spans 16 amino acids. The full variable domain, in which reference TRBV5-1 and TRBJ2-3 provide the parts outside the CDR3, is KAGVTQTPRYLIKTRGQQVTLSCSPISGHRSVSWYQQTPGQGLQFLFEYFSETQRNKGNFPGRFSGRQFSNSRSEMNVSTLELGDSALYLCASSLGSGLYTDTQYFGPGTRLTVL.

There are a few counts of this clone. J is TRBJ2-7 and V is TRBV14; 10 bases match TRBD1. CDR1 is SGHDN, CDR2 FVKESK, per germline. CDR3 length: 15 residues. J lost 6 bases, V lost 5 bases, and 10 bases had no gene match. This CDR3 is CASSVETGGSLEQYF. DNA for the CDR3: TGTGCCAGCAGCGTTGAGACAGGGGGCTCCCTCGAGCAGTACTTC.

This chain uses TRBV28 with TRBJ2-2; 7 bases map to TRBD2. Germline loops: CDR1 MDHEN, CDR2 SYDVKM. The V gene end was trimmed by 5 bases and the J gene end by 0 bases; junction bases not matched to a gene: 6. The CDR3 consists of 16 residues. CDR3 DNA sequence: TGTGCCAGCAGTCCCCAGGGAGGGCCGAACACCGGGGAGCTGTTTTTT. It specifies CASSPQGGPNTGELFF.

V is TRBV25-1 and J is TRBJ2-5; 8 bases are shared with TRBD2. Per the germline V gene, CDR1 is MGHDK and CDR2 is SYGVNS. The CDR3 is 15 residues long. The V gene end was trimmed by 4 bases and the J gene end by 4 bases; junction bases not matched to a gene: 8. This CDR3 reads CASSVRAGAGETQYF. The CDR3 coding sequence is TGTGCCAGCAGTGTCCGAGCGGGAGCGGGAGAGACCCAGTACTTC.

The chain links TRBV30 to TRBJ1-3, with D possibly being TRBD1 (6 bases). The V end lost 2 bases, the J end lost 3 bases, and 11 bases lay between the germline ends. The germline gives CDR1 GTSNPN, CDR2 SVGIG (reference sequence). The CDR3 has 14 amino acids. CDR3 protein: CAWSQTDSGNTIYF. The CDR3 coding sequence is TGTGCCTGGAGTCAAACGGACAGTGGAAACACCATATATTTT. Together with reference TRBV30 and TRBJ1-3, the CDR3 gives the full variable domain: SQTIHQWPATLVQPVGSPLSLECTVEGTSNPNLYWYRQAAGRGLQLLFYSVGIGQISSEVPQNLSASRPQDRQFILSSKKLLLSDSGFYLCAWSQTDSGNTIYFGEGSWLTVV.

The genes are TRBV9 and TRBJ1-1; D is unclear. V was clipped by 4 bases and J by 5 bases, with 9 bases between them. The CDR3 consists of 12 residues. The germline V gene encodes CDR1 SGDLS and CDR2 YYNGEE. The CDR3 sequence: CASSPGETEAFF. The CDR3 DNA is TGTGCCAGCAGCCCGGGAGAAACTGAAGCTTTCTTT. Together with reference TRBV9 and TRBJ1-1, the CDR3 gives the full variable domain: DSGVTQTPKHLITATGQRVTLRCSPRSGDLSVYWYQQSLDQGLQFLIQYYNGEERAKGNILERFSAQQFPDLHSELNLSSLELGDSALYFCASSPGETEAFFGQGTRLTVV.

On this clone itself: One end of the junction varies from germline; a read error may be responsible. CDR3 protein: CASSVQEAQYF. CDR3 nucleotides: TGTGCCAGCAGCGTCCAAGAGGCCCAGTACTTC. The chain combines TRBV11-1 with TRBJ2-5; the D is unclear. Germline V gene data show CDR1 as SGHAT and CDR2 as FQDESV (reference sequence). The CDR3 spans 11 residues.

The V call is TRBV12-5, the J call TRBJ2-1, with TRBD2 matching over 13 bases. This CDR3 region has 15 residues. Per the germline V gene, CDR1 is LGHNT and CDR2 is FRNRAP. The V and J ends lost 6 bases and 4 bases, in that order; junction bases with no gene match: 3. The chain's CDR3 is CASGWGLAGYNEQFF. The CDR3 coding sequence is TGTGCTAGTGGCTGGGGACTAGCGGGGTACAATGAGCAGTTCTTC.

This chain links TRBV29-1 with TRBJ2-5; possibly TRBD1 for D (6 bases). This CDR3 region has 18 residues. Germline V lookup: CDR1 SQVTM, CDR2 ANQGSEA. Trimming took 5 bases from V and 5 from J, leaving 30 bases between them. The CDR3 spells CSVYSPKYRAPLGETQYF. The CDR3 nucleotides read TGCAGCGTTTACTCCCCCAAATACAGGGCCCCCTTGGGGGAGACCCAGTACTTC.

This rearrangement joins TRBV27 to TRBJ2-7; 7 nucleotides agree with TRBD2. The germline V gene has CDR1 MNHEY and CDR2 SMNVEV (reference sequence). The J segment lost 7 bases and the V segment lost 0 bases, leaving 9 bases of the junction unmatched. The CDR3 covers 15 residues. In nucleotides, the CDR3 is TGTGCCAGCAGTTTATCTGGCGCGGGAGAGGGAGAGCAGTACTTC. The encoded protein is CASSLSGAGEGEQYF.

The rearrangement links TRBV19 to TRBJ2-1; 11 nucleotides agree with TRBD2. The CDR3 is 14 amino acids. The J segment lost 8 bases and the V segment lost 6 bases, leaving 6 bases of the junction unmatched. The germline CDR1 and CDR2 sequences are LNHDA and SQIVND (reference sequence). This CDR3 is CASSPLAGGDEQFF. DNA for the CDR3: TGTGCCAGTAGCCCTCTAGCGGGGGGAGATGAGCAGTTCTTC. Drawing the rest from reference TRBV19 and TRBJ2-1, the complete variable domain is DGGITQSPKYLFRKEGQNVTLSCEQNLNHDAMYWYRQDPGQGLRLIYYSQIVNDFQKGDIAEGYSVSREKKESFPLTVTSAQKNPTAFYLCASSPLAGGDEQFFGPGTRLTVL.

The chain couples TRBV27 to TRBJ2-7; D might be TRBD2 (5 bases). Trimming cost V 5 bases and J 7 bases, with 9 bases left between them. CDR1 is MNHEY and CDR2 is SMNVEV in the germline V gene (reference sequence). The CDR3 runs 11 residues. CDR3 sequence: CASSLGLEQYF. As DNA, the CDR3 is TGTGCCAGCAGTCTCGGACTTGAGCAGTACTTC.

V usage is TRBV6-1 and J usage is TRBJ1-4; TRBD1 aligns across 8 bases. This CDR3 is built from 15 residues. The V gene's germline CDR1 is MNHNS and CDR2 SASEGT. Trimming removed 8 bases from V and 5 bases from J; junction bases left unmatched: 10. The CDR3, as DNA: TGTGCCAGCTCAGGACAGGGAGGTCTCAATGAAAAACTGTTTTTT. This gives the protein CASSGQGGLNEKLFF.

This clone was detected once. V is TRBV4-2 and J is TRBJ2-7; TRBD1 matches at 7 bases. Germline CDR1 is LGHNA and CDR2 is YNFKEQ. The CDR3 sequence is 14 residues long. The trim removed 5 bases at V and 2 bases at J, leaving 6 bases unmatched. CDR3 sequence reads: CASSSHRGPYEQYF. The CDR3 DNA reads TGTGCCAGCAGCTCCCACAGGGGCCCCTACGAGCAGTACTTC.

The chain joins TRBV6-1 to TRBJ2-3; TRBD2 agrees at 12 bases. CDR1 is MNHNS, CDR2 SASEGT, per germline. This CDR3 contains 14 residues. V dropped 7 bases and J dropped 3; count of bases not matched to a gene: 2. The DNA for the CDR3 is TGTGCCAGCAATGGACTAGCGGGAACAGATACGCAGTATTTT. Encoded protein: CASNGLAGTDTQYF.

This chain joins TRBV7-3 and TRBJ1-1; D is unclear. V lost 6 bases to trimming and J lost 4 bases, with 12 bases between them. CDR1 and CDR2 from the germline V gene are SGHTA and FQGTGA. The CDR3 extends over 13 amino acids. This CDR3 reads CASRSDGSTEAFF. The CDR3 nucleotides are TGTGCCAGCAGGTCTGATGGTAGCACTGAAGCTTTCTTT. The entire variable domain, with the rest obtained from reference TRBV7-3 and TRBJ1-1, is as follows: GAGVSQTPSNKVTEKGKYVELRCDPISGHTALYWYRQSLGQGPEFLIYFQGTGAADDSGLPNDRFFAVRPEGSVSTLKIQRTERGDSAVYLCASRSDGSTEAFFGQGTRLTVV.

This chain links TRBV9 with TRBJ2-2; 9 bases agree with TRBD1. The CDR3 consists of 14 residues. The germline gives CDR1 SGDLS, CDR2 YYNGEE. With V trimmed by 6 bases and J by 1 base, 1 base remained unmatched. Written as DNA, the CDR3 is TGTGCCAGCACGACAGGGGGGAACACCGGGGAGCTGTTTTTT. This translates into CASTTGGNTGELFF.

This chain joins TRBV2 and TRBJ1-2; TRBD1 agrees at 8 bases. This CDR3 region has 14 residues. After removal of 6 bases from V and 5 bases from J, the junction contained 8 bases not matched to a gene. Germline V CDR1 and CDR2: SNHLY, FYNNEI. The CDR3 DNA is TGTGCCAGCAGGTTACAGGGGGGGGAATATGGCTACACCTTC. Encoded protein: CASRLQGGEYGYTF.

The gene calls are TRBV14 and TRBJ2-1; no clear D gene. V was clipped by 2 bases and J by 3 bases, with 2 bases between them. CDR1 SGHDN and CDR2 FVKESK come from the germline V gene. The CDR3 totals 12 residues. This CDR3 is CASSQRYNEQFF. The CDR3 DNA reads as TGTGCCAGCAGCCAACGCTACAATGAGCAGTTCTTC. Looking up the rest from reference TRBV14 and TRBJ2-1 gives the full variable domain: EAGVTQFPSHSVIEKGQTVTLRCDPISGHDNLYWYRRVMGKEIKFLLHFVKESKQDESGMPNNRFLAERTGGTYSTLKVQPAELEDSGVYFCASSQRYNEQFFGPGTRLTVL.